This T cell receptor (beta chain) is drawn from a study of OX40 agonist ivuxolimab in advanced cancers. Study-wide context: Patients received ivuxolimab, an intravenous treatment, every 2 weeks at 0.01 to 10 mg/kg. Recorded diagnoses for dose-escalation patients were hepatocellular carcinoma, melanoma, renal cell or head and neck cancer. The group had a mean age of about 65 years, ranged from 23 to 79, and was 82.7% male. Study-level points and caveats: Normalized T-cell clonal expansion was also low in some nonresponders.

A remark on this clone: Its antigen is as yet unknown.

Germline V gives CDR1 SEHNR, CDR2 FQNEAQ (reference sequence). This CDR3 comprises 16 residues. The V segment lost 4 bases and the J segment 1 base; nucleotides outside the gene matches: 8. The protocol was immunoSEQ multiplex PCR, while the TCRdb copy is restricted to in-frame clones and leaves out a portion. The sample includes approximately 24,000 clones, 80% to 85% of them seen just once. The sample here was CD4+ or CD8+ T cells sorted from blood, taken in a trial of the OX40 agonist ivuxolimab. The chain joins TRBV7-9 to TRBJ2-3; 7 nucleotides align to TRBD2. This TCR was recovered from an adult with an advanced solid tumor such as melanoma, head and neck, liver or kidney cancer. The CDR3 sequence: CASSSGGSSGTDTQYF. The DNA for the CDR3 is TGTGCCAGCAGCTCCGGGGGGTCTTCGGGCACAGATACGCAGTATTTT.